The 12 T cell receptor beta chains listed next were all sequenced from one sample in a study of blood T cell repertoires in COVID-19. The repertoire was sequenced with immunoSEQ multiplex PCR; TCRdb's copy has only in-frame clones and lacks some. Among around 320,000 clones listed, approximately 91% were seen once. The sample consisted of PBMCs or T cells enriched from blood (not recorded which). Receptors originate from a woman aged 25 to 39 who had been exposed to COVID-19.

The V and J genes are TRBV10-3 and TRBJ1-5; D gene uncertain. Per germline, CDR1 ENHRY and CDR2 SYGVKD. The V end was cut by 8 bases, the J end by 3 bases, with 17 bases between. The CDR3 covers 15 residues. CDR3 sequence reads: CAIARRVDFNQPQHF. DNA for the CDR3: TGTGCCATCGCCCGGCGGGTTGATTTCAATCAGCCCCAGCATTTT.

This clone was picked up one time. The chain employs TRBV6-1 and TRBJ2-2; 7 positions agree with TRBD1. Germline CDR1 reads MNHNS; CDR2 reads SASEGT. There are 13 residues in the CDR3. The ends lost 11 bases at V and 1 base at J; junction bases unmatched: 4. The DNA of the CDR3 is TGTGCCGGACGGACAGGGAACACCGGGGAGCTGTTTTTT. This translates into CAGRTGNTGELFF.

This clone was detected a few times. CDR3 amino acids: CASSQVGAPLDGYTF. CDR3 nucleotide sequence: TGTGCCAGCAGCCAAGTAGGGGCCCCGTTGGATGGCTACACCTTC. The V call is TRBV3-1 (or the pseudogene TRBV3-2), the J call TRBJ1-2; TRBD1 is a possible D gene (5 bases). CDR1 LGHDT and CDR2 YNNKEL come from the germline V gene (reference sequence). This CDR3 spans 15 amino acids. V was clipped by 1 base and J by 6 bases, with 15 bases between them.

This clone was observed once. The V call is TRBV25-1, the J call TRBJ1-5; no clear D. V dropped 5 bases and J dropped 3 bases, with 8 bases sitting between them. This CDR3 region has 13 residues. Germline V gene data show CDR1 as MGHDK and CDR2 as SYGVNS. CDR3 DNA: TGTGCCAGCAGTCCGGGTCTCAATCAGCCCCAGCATTTT. Amino acids: CASSPGLNQPQHF.

A note on this clone: The sample holds other DNA sequences that translate to the same CDR3. The CDR3 spells CASSLLNQPQHF. In DNA form, the CDR3 reads TGTGCCAGCAGCTTGCTAAATCAGCCCCAGCATTTT. V gene TRBV5-6 combines with J gene TRBJ1-5; unclear D gene. The V gene's germline CDR1 is SGHDT and CDR2 YYEEEE. The germline V and J ends were trimmed by 1 base and 4 bases, with 3 bases remaining between them. There are 12 residues in the CDR3.

This sequence joins TRBV11-3 and TRBJ1-6; TRBD1 matches 8 bases. This CDR3 region has 14 residues. Germline V lookup: CDR1 SGHNT, CDR2 YENEEA. After removal of 5 bases from V and 7 bases from J, the junction contained 4 bases not matched to a gene. In DNA, the CDR3 is TGTGCCAGCAGCGAGGACAGGGAGAATTCACCCCTCCACTTT. Protein product: CASSEDRENSPLHF.

The V and J genes are TRBV2 and TRBJ2-5; 9 nucleotides line up with TRBD1. The CDR3 is 14 residues long. V shed 6 bases and J 2 bases; nucleotides not matched to a gene: 4. CDR1 is SNHLY, CDR2 FYNNEI, per germline. CDR3 DNA: TGTGCCAGCAGGTTGGACAGGGGTCAAGAGACCCAGTACTTC. Amino acid sequence: CASRLDRGQETQYF.

The genes are TRBV30 and TRBJ1-4, with 8 bases identical to TRBD1. This CDR3 contains 15 residues. Germline loops: CDR1 GTSNPN, CDR2 SVGIG (reference sequence). J was trimmed by 8 bases and V by 1 base; bases with no gene match: 9. The CDR3 region is CAWSATGGRLEKLFF. The CDR3 DNA is TGTGCCTGGAGTGCCACAGGGGGGCGACTGGAAAAACTGTTTTTT. The variable domain in full, with the rest retrieved from reference TRBV30 and TRBJ1-4, is SQTIHQWPATLVQPVGSPLSLECTVEGTSNPNLYWYRQAAGRGLQLLFYSVGIGQISSEVPQNLSASRPQDRQFILSSKKLLLSDSGFYLCAWSATGGRLEKLFFGSGTQLSVL.

The chain joins TRBV15 to TRBJ1-2; 7 bases agree with TRBD1. Germline V gives CDR1 LNHNV, CDR2 YYDKDF (reference sequence). The CDR3 has 15 amino acids. V dropped 8 bases and J dropped 8; count of bases not matched to a gene: 17. CDR3 nucleotides: TGTGCCACCTGCGCACCGAGGGGGCTTGGGGAAGGCTACACCTTC. Its translation is CATCAPRGLGEGYTF.

The J gene is TRBJ1-6, the V gene TRBV4-2; D is undetermined. V lost 0 bases to trimming and J lost 8 bases, with 14 bases between them. CDR3 length: 16 residues. Germline assignment: CDR1 LGHNA and CDR2 YNFKEQ. CDR3 nucleotide sequence: TGTGCCAGCAGCCAAGATTTGCTACAGACCTATTCACCCCTCCACTTT. Its protein product is CASSQDLLQTYSPLHF.

Only a few counts were recorded for this clone. V is TRBV30 and J is TRBJ1-4; tentative D call: TRBD1 (5 bases). The length of the CDR3 is 15 residues. Trimming shortened V by 6 bases and J by 7 bases, and 21 bases separated the two germline ends. Germline lookup yields CDR1 GTSNPN and CDR2 SVGIG (reference sequence). This chain's CDR3 is CACLGGIMVGEKLFF. The DNA of the CDR3 is TGTGCCTGCCTCGGGGGGATTATGGTCGGTGAAAAACTGTTTTTT.

The V gene is TRBV21-1, the J gene TRBJ1-2; the D segment call TRBD1 is taken from the table without a DNA check. TRBV21-1 represents a pseudogene. The CDR3 contains 13 residues. The CDR3 protein is CASSDRPLYGYTF. CDR3 bases: TGTGCCAGCAGCGACAGACCACTCTATGGCTACACCTTC.